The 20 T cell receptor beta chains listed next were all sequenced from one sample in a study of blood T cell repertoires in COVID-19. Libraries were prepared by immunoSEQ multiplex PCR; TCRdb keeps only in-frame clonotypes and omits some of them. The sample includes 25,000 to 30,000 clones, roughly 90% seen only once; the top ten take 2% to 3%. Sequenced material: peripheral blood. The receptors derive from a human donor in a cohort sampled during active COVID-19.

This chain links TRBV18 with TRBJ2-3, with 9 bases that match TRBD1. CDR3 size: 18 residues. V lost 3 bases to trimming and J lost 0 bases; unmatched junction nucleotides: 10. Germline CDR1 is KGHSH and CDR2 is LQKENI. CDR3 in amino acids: CASSPSRTGASSTDTQYF. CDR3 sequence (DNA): TGTGCCAGCTCACCCTCCCGGACAGGGGCCTCTAGCACAGATACGCAGTATTTT. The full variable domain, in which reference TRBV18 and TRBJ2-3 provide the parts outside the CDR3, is NAGVMQNPRHLVRRRGQEARLRCSPMKGHSHVYWYRQLPEEGLKFMVYLQKENIIDESGMPKERFSAEFPKEGPSILRIQQVVRGDSAAYFCASSPSRTGASSTDTQYFGPGTRLTVL.

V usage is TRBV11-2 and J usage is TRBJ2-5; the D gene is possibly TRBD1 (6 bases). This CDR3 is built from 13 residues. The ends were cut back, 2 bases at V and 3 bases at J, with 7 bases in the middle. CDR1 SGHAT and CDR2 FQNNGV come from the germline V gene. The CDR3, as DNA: TGTGCCAGCAGCTTACACAGGGAAGAGACCCAGTACTTC. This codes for CASSLHREETQYF. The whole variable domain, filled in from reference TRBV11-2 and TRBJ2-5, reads EAGVAQSPRYKIIEKRQSVAFWCNPISGHATLYWYQQILGQGPKLLIQFQNNGVVDDSQLPKDRFSAERLKGVDSTLKIQPAKLEDSAVYLCASSLHREETQYFGPGTRLLVL.

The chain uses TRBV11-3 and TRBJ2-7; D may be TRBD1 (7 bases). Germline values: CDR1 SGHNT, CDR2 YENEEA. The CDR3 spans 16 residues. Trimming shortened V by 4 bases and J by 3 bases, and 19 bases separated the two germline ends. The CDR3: CASSWRGLPGGYEQYF. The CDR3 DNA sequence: TGTGCCAGCAGCTGGAGGGGGCTCCCCGGGGGCTACGAGCAGTACTTC.

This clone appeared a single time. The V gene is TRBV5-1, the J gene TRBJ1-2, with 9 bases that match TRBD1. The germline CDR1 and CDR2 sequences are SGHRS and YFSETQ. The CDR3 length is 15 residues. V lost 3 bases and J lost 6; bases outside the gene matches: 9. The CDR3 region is CASSSGPGTGNGYTF. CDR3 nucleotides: TGCGCCAGCAGCTCCGGTCCCGGGACAGGGAATGGCTACACCTTC.

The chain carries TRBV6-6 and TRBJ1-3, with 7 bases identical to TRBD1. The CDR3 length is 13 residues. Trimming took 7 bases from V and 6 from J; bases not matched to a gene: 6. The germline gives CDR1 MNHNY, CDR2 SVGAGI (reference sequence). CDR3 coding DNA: TGTGCCAGCATGGAGGGGGCCCCAAACACCATATATTTT. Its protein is CASMEGAPNTIYF.

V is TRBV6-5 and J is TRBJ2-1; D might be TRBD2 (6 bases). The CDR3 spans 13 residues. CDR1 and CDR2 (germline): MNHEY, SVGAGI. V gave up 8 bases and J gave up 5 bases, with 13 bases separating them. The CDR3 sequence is CASDSGLDNEQFF. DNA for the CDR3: TGTGCCAGCGATAGCGGACTTGACAATGAGCAGTTCTTC.

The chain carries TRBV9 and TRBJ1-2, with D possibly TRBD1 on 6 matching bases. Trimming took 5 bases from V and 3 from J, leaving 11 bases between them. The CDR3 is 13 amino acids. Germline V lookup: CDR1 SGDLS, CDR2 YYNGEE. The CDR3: CASSGNRDYGYTF. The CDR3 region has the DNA TGTGCCAGCAGTGGAAACAGGGACTATGGCTACACCTTC.

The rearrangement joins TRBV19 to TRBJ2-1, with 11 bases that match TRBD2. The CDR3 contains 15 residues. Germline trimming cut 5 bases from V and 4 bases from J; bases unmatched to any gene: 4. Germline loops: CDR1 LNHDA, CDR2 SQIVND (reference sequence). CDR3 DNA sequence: TGTGCCAGTAGTCCAACTAGCGGGGGATACAATGAGCAGTTCTTC. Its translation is CASSPTSGGYNEQFF.

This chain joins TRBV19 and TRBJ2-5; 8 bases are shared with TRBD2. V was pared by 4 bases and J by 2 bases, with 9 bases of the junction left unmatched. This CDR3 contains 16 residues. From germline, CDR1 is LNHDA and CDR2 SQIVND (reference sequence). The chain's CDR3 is CASSKVGLGGQETQYF. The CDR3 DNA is TGTGCCAGTAGTAAAGTGGGACTAGGGGGACAAGAGACCCAGTACTTC.

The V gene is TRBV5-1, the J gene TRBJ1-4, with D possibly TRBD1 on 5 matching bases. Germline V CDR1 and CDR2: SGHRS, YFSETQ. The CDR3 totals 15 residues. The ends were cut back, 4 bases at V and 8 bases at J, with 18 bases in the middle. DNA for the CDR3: TGCGCCAGCAGCACCGCCCAGGGAGGTGGGGAAAAACTGTTTTTT. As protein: CASSTAQGGGEKLFF.

CDR3 region: CARPGQGIIRIQANYGYTF. Here the CDR3 DNA reads TGCGCCAGACCGGGACAGGGAATCATCCGGATCCAGGCTAACTATGGCTACACCTTC. The V call is TRBV10-1, the J call TRBJ1-2; 9 bases align to TRBD1. CDR1 and CDR2 (germline): WNHNN, SYGVQD (reference sequence). V shed 9 bases and J 0 bases; nucleotides not matched to a gene: 20. The CDR3 sequence is 19 residues long.

The CDR3 DNA reads as TGCGCCAGCAGCCTGGTGGCACCTAACACTGAAGCTTTCTTT. Translated, it gives CASSLVAPNTEAFF. The gene calls are TRBV5-1 and TRBJ1-1; D remains unclear. This CDR3 contains 14 residues. Trimming took 4 bases from V and 2 from J, leaving 12 bases between them. The germline V gene encodes CDR1 SGHRS and CDR2 YFSETQ.

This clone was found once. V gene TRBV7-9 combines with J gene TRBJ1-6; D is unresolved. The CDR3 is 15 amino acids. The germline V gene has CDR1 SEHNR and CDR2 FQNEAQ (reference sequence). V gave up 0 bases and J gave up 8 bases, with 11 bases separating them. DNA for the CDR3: TGTGCCAGCAGCTTAGCCCTGAATGACTATTCACCCCTCCACTTT. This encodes CASSLALNDYSPLHF.

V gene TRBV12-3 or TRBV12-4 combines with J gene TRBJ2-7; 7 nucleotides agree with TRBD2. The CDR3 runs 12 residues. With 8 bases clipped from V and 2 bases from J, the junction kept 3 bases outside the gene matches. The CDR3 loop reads CASAGAPYEQYF. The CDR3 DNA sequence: TGTGCCAGCGCGGGAGCCCCCTACGAGCAGTACTTC.

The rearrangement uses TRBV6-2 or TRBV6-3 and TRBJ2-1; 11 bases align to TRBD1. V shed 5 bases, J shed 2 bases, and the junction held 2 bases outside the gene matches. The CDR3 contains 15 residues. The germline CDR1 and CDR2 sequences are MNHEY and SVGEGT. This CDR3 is CASSGGQGAYNEQFF. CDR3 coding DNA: TGTGCCAGCAGTGGGGGACAGGGGGCCTACAATGAGCAGTTCTTC.

CDR3 region: CASSEGGASQPQHF. Here the CDR3 DNA reads TGTGCCAGTAGTGAGGGGGGGGCTAGTCAGCCCCAGCATTTT. The chain uses TRBV19 and TRBJ1-5, with a weak D call TRBD1 (6 bases). This CDR3 is built from 14 residues. Looked up from germline, CDR1 is LNHDA and CDR2 is SQIVND (reference sequence). Trimming stripped 5 bases from V and 6 bases from J, with 14 bases between.

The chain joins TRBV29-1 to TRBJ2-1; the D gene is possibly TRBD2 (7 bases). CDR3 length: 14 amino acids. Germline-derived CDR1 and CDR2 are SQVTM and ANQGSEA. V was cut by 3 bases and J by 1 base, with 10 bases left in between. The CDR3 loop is CSVEGRGSYNEQFF. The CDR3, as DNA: TGCAGCGTTGAGGGGAGGGGGTCCTACAATGAGCAGTTCTTC.

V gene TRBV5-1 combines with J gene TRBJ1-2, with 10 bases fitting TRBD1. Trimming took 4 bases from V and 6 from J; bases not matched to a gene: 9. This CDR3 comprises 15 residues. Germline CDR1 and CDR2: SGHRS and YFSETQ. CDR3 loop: CASSPKTDRGDGYTF. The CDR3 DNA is TGCGCCAGCAGCCCAAAGACGGACAGGGGGGATGGCTACACCTTC.

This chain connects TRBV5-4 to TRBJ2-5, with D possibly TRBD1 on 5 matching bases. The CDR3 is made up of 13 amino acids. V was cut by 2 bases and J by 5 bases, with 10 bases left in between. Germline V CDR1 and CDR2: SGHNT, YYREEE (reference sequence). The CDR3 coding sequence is TGTGCCAGCAGCTTTCCGACAGCGGAGACCCAGTACTTC. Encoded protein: CASSFPTAETQYF.

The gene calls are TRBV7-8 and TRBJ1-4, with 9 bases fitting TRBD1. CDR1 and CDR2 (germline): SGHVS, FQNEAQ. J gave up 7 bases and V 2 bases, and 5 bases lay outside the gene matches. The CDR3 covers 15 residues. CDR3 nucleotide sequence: TGTGCCAGCAGCTTATTCGGGACAGGGTCTGAAAAACTGTTTTTT. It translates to CASSLFGTGSEKLFF.